This T cell receptor (beta chain) was captured in a study of shared clonotypes between healthy human individuals. From germline, CDR1 is SGHAT and CDR2 FQNNGV. Trimming pared 5 bases from V and 6 bases from J, leaving 8 bases between. This CDR3 has 12 residues. Profiled with immunoSEQ multiplex PCR; TCRdb holds only in-frame clones, not every one. The table shows 1.5 million to 1.9 million clones, with roughly 98% occurring only once. All donors were healthy HIV-negative adults lacking recent acute infections or vaccinations. Sequencing was performed on naive CD4+ T cells sorted from blood. Subset denoted: CD45RA+ positively selected. This chain uses TRBV11-2 with TRBJ2-1, with D perhaps matching TRBD1 or TRBD2 (5 bases each). This receptor was taken from a man aged 25 to 40 in good health. The DNA for the CDR3 is TGTGCCAGCAGCCGGGACCCCAATGAGCAGTTCTTC. It specifies CASSRDPNEQFF.